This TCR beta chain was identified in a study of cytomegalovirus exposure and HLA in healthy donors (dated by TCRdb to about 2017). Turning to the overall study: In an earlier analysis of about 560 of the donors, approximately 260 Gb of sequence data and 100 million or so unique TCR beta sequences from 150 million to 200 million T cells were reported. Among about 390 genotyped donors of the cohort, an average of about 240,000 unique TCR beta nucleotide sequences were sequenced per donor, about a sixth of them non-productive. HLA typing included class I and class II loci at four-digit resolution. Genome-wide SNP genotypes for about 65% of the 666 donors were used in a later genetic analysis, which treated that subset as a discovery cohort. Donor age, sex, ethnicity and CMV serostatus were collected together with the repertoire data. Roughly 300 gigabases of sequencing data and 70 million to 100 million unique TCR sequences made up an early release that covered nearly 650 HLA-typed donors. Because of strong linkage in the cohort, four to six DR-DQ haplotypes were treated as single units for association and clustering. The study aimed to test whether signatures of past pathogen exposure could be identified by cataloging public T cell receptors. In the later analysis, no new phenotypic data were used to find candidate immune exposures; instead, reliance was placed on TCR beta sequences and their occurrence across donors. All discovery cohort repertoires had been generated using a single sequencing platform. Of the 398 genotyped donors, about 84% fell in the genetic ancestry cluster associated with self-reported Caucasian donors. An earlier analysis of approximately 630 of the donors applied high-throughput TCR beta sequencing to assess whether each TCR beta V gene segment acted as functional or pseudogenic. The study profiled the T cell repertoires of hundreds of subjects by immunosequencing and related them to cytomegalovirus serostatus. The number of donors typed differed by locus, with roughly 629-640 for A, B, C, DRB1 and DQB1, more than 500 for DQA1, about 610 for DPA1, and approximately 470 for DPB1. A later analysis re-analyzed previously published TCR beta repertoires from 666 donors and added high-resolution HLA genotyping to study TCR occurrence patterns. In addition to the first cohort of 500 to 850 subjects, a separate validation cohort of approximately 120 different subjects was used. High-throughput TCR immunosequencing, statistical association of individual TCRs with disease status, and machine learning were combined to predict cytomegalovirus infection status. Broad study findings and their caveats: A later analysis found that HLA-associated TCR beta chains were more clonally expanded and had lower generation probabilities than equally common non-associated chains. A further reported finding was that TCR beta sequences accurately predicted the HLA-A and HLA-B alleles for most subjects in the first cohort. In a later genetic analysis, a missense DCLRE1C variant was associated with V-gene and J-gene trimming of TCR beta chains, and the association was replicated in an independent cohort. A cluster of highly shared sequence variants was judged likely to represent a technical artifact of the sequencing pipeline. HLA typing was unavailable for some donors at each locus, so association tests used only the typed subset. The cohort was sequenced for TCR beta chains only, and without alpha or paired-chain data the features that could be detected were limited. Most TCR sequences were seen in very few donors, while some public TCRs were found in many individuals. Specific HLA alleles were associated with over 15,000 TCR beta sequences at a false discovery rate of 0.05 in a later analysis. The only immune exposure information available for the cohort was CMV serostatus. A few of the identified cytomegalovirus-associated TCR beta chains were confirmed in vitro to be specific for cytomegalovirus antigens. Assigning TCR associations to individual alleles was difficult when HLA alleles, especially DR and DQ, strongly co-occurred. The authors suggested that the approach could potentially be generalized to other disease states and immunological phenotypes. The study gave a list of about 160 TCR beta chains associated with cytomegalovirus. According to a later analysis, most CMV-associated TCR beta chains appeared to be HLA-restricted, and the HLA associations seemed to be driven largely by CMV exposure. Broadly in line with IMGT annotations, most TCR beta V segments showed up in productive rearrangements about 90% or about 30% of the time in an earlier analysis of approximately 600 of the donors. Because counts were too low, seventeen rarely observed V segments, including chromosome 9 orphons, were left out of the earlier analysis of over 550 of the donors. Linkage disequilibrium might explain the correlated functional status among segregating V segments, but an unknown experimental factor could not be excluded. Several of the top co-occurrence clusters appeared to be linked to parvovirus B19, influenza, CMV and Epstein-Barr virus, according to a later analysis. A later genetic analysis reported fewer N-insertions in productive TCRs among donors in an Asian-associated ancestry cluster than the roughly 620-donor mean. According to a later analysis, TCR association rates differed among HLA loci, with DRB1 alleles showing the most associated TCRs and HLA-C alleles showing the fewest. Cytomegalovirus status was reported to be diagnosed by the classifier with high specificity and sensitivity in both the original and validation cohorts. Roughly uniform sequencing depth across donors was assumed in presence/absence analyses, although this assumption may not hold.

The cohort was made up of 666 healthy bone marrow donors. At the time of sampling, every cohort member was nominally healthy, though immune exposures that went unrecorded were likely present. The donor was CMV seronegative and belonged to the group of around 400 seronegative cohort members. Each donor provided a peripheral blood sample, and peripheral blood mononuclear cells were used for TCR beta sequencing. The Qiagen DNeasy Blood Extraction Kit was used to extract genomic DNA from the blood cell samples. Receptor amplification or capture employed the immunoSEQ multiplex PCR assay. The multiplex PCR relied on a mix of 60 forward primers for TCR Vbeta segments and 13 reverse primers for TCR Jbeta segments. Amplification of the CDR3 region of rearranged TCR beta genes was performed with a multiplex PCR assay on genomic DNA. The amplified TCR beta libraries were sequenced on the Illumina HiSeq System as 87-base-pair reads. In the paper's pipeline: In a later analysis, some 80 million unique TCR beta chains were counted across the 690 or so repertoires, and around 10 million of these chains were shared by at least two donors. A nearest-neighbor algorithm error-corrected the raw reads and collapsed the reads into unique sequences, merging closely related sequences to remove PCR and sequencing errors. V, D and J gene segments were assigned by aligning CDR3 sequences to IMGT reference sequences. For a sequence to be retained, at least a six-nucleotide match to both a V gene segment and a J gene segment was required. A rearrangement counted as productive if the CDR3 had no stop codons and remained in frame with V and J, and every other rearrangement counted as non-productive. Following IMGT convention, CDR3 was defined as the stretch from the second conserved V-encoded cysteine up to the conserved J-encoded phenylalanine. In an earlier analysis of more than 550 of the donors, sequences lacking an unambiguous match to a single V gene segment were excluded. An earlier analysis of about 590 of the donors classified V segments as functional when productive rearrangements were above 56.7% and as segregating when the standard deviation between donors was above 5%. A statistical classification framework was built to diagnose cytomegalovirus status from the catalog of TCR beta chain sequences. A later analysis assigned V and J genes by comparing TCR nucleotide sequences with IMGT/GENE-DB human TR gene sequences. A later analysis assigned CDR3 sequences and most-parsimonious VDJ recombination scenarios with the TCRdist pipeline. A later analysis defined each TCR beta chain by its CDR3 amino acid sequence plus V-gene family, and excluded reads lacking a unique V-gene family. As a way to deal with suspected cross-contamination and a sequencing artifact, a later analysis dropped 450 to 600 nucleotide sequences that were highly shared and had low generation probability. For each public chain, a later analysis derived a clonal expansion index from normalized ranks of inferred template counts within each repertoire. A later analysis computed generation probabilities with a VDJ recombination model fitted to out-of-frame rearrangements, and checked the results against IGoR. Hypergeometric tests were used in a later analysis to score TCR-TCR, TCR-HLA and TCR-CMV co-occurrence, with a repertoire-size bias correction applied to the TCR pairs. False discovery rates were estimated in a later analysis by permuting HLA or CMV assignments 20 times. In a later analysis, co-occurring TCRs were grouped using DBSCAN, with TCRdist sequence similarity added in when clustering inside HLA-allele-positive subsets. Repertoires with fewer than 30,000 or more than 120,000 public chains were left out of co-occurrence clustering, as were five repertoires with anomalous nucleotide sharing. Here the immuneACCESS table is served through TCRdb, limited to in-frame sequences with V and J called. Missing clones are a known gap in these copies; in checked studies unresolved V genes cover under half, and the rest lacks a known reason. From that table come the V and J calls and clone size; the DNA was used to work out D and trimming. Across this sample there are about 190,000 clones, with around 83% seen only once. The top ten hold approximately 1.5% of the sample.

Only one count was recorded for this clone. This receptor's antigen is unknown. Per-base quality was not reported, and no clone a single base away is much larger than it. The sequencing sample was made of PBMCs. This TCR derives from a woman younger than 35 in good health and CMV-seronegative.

The CDR3 here reads CASRRPGTYEQYF. DNA sequence: TGTGCCAGCAGGCGGCCAGGGACTTACGAGCAGTACTTC. The chain employs TRBV25-1 and TRBJ2-7; TRBD2 is a weak D gene call, 6 bases matching. In the germline V gene, CDR1 corresponds to MGHDK and CDR2 to SYGVNS. V drops 6 bases and J drops 4 bases, leaving 13 bases in between. The CDR3 runs 13 residues from the cysteine to the phenylalanine. CDR3 DNA only is kept here, 39 bases in frame from base 1.